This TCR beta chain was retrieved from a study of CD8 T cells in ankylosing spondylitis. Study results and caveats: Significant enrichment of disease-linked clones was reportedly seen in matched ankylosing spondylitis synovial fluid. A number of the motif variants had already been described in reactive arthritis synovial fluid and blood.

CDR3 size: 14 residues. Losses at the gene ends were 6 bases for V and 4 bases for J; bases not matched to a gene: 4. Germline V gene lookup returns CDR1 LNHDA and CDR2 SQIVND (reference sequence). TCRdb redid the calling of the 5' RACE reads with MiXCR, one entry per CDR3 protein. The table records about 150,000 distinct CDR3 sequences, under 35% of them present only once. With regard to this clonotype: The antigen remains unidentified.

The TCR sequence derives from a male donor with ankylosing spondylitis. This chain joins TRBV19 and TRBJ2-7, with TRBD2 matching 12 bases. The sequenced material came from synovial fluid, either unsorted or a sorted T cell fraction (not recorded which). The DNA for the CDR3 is TGTGCCAGTAGCCAACTAGCGGGAGGATACGAGCAGTACTTC. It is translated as CASSQLAGGYEQYF.